Shown below are 6 T cell receptor beta chains from a single sample sequenced in a study of shared clonotypes between healthy human individuals. The data were produced by immunoSEQ multiplex PCR, yet TCRdb's version contains in-frame clones alone and is incomplete. The sample shows around 2.5 million clones, 90% to 95% of them seen only once. Sequencing used naive CD4+ T cells from PBMCs. The sample's subset: CD45RA+ positively selected. Receptor source: a man aged 18 to 29 in good health. Some clones in this sample may be carry-over from other donors' samples.

The chain employs TRBV5-6 and TRBJ2-5; D tentatively fits TRBD1 or TRBD2 (5 bases each). The CDR3 covers 12 residues. Germline V gives CDR1 SGHDT, CDR2 YYEEEE. V lost 5 bases to trimming and J lost 5 bases, with 10 bases between them. Here the CDR3 DNA reads TGTGCCAGCAGTCCCGAGGGGGAGACCCAGTACTTC. Its translation is CASSPEGETQYF. The complete variable domain, with remaining parts taken from reference TRBV5-6 and TRBJ2-5, reads DAGVTQSPTHLIKTRGQQVTLRCSPKSGHDTVSWYQQALGQGPQFIFQYYEEEERQRGNFPDRFSGHQFPNYSSELNVNALLLGDSALYLCASSPEGETQYFGPGTRLLVL.

This clone has just one count. This chain joins TRBV7-3 and TRBJ1-2; maybe TRBD1 (5 bases). V dropped 0 bases and J dropped 4 bases, with 15 bases sitting between them. Germline CDR1 reads SGHTA; CDR2 reads FQGTGA. This CDR3 has 16 residues. CDR3 protein: CASSLTGRGDSYGYTF. CDR3 DNA sequence: TGTGCCAGCAGCTTAACCGGCCGGGGGGACTCCTATGGCTACACCTTC.

This chain uses TRBV27 with TRBJ2-3, with a weak D call TRBD1 (6 bases). Looked up from germline, CDR1 is MNHEY and CDR2 is SMNVEV (reference sequence). Trimming shortened V by 6 bases and J by 2 bases, and 18 bases separated the two germline ends. The CDR3 runs 16 residues. CDR3 sequence (DNA): TGTGCCAGCAGGGACAGCGCACTGCTATACACAGATACGCAGTATTTT. This sequence encodes CASRDSALLYTDTQYF.

This clone was seen only once. The sample holds other DNA sequences that translate to the same CDR3. The V and J genes are TRBV5-4 and TRBJ2-7; 11 nucleotides agree with TRBD2. The CDR3 contains 15 residues. Germline loops: CDR1 SGHNT, CDR2 YYREEE (reference sequence). J lost 2 bases, V lost 4 bases, and 5 bases had no gene match. CDR3 nucleotides: TGTGCCAGCAGCAGTGGGACTAGCGGAACCTACGAGCAGTACTTC. Its protein is CASSSGTSGTYEQYF. The complete variable domain, with remaining parts taken from reference TRBV5-4 and TRBJ2-7, reads ETGVTQSPTHLIKTRGQQVTLRCSSQSGHNTVSWYQQALGQGPQFIFQYYREEENGRGNFPPRFSGLQFPNYSSELNVNALELDDSALYLCASSSGTSGTYEQYFGPGTRLTVT.

This clone was seen a few times. This sequence joins TRBV18 and TRBJ2-2; D is ambiguous. CDR1 KGHSH and CDR2 LQKENI come from the germline V gene. The V end lost 1 base, the J end lost 7 bases, and 7 bases lay between the germline ends. The CDR3 sequence is 13 residues long. The CDR3 spells CASSPLVGGELFF. The DNA for the CDR3 is TGTGCCAGCTCACCACTTGTGGGCGGGGAGCTGTTTTTT.

The chain links TRBV18 to TRBJ1-1; maybe TRBD1 (6 bases). CDR1 is KGHSH and CDR2 is LQKENI in the germline V gene. The CDR3 is made up of 15 amino acids. V was shortened by 0 bases and J by 0 bases, with 8 bases between the two germline ends. In DNA, the CDR3 is TGTGCCAGCTCACCACCGCACAGGGTGAACACTGAAGCTTTCTTT. Translated, it gives CASSPPHRVNTEAFF.